This T cell receptor beta chain is drawn from a study of shared clonotypes between healthy human individuals. Using immunoSEQ multiplex PCR, the repertoire was profiled, and TCRdb retains in-frame clones only, with some absent. The repertoire includes 490,000 or so clones, 70% to 80% of them detected once, and roughly 12% sits in the top ten. Trimming removed 6 bases from V and 5 bases from J, with 17 bases in between. CDR1 MDHEN and CDR2 SYDVKM come from the germline V gene. The CDR3 spans 15 residues. This TCR was sampled from a middle-aged woman in good health. Some clones in this sample may be carry-over from other donors' samples. The specimen was PBMCs. The V and J genes are TRBV28 and TRBJ1-5; unclear D gene. CDR3 bases: TGTGCCAGCAGGTACAGTGGGTTAGTCCATCAGCCCCAGCATTTT. Its protein is CASRYSGLVHQPQHF.